This T cell receptor (beta chain) is drawn from a study of T cell repertoires in cytomegalovirus infection. Overall study: Epitope selection comprised recently identified HLA-C-restricted CMV epitopes and well-studied HLA-B-restricted CMV epitopes. Matching HLA type and CMV infection were both indicated by public TCR beta signatures.

From the reads, TCRdb called clonotypes with MiXCR, one entry per CDR3 protein. Of hundreds of thousands of distinct CDR3 sequences detected, roughly 30% appear once; the ten largest clones hold 15% to 20%. This clonotype was detected a few times. What it binds is unknown. Study conclusions and caveats: There were HLA-C-restricted CMV-specific TCR beta clonotypes dominating the ex vivo response.

Specimen: cultured PBMCs, collected from culture after CMV antigen stimulation. The receptor was isolated from a human donor in good health (CMV status not recorded). Some clones in this sample may be carry-over from other donors' samples.

CDR3: CASSNVRVFGETQYF. Here the CDR3 DNA reads TGTGCCAGCAGCAACGTCAGGGTCTTCGGGGAGACCCAGTACTTC. The chain employs TRBV6-2 or TRBV6-3 and TRBJ2-5, with D maybe TRBD1 (5 bases). The germline V and J ends were trimmed by 6 bases and 5 bases, with 19 bases remaining between them. The CDR3 has 15 amino acids. Germline V gene lookup returns CDR1 MNHEY and CDR2 SVGEGT.